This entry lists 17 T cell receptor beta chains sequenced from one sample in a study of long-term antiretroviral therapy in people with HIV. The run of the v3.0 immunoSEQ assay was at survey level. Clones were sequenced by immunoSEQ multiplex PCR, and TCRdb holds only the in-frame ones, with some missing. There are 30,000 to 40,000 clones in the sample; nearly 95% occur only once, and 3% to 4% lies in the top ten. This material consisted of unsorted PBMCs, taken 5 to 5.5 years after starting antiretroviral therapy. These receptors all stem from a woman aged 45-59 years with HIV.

DNA for the CDR3: TGTGCCAGCAGCTTAAGTGCGGGCCTAGGGACAGATACGCAGTATTTT. As protein: CASSLSAGLGTDTQYF. The chain is built from TRBV7-3 and TRBJ2-3; the D gene is possibly TRBD2 (5 bases). Germline V gene sequence: CDR1 SGHTA, CDR2 FQGTGA. The CDR3 has 16 residues. Trimming pared 1 base from V and 3 bases from J, leaving 14 bases between.

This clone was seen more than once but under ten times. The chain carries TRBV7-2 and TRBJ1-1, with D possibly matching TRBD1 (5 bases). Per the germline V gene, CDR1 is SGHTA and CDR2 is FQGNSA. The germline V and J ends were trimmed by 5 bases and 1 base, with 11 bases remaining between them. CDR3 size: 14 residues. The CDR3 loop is CASSTPGPNTEAFF. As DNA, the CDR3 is TGTGCCAGCAGCACTCCGGGGCCGAACACTGAAGCTTTCTTT.

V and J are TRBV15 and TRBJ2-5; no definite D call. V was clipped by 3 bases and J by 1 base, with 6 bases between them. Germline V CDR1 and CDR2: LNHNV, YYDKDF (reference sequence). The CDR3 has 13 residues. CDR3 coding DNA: TGTGCCACCAGCAGGGATCCCCAAGAGACCCAGTACTTC. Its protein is CATSRDPQETQYF.

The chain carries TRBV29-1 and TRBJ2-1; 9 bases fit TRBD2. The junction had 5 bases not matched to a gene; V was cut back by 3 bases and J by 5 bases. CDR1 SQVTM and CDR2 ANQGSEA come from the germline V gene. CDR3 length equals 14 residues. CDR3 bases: TGCAGCGTTGACTTTGCGGGGGGGCACAATGAGCAGTTCTTC. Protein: CSVDFAGGHNEQFF.

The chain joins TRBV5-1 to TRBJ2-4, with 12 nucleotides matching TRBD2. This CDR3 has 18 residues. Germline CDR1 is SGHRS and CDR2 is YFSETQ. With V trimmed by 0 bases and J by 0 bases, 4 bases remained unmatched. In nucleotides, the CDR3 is TGCGCCAGCAGCTTGGGGACTAGCGGGGACACAGCCAAAAACATTCAGTACTTC. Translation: CASSLGTSGDTAKNIQYF.

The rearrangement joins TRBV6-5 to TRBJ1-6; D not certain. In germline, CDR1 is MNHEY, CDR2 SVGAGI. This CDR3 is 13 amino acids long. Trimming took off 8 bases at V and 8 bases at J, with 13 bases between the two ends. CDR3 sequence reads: CASRASGDSPLHF. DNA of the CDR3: TGTGCCAGCCGGGCCTCCGGGGATTCACCCCTCCACTTT.

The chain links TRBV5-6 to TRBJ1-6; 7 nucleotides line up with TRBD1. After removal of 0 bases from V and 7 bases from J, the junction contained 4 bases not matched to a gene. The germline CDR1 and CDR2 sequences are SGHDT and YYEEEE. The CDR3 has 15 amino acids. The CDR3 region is CASSLVATGNSPLHF. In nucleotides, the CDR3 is TGTGCCAGCAGCTTGGTTGCGACAGGGAATTCACCCCTCCACTTT. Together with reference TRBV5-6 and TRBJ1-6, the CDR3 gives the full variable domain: DAGVTQSPTHLIKTRGQQVTLRCSPKSGHDTVSWYQQALGQGPQFIFQYYEEEERQRGNFPDRFSGHQFPNYSSELNVNALLLGDSALYLCASSLVATGNSPLHFGNGTRLTVT.

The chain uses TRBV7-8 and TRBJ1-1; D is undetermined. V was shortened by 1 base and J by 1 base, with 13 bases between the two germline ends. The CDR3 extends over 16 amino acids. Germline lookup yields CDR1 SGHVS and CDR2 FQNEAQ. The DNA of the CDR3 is TGTGCCAGCAGCTTAGGCACGGGGAAAGGGAACACTGAAGCTTTCTTT. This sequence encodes CASSLGTGKGNTEAFF.

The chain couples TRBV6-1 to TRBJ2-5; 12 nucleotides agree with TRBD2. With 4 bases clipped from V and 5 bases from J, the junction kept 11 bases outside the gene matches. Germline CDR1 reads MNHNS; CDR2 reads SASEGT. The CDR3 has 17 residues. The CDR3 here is CASSVSSGGALGETQYF. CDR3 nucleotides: TGTGCCAGCAGTGTTTCTAGCGGGGGGGCCTTGGGGGAGACCCAGTACTTC.

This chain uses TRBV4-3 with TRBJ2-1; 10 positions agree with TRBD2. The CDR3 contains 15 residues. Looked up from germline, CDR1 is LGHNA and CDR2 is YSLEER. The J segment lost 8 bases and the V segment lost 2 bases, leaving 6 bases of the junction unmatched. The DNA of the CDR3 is TGCGCCAGCAGCCAACTAGCGGGGGTGGTGGATGAGCAGTTCTTC. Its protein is CASSQLAGVVDEQFF.

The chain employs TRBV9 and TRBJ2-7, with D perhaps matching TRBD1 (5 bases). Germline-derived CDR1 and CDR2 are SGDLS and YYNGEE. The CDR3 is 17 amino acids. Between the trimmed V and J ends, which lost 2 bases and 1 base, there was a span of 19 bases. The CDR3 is CASSVSQLNDRSYEQYF. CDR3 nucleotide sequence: TGTGCCAGCAGCGTCTCCCAACTCAATGACAGATCCTACGAGCAGTACTTC.

CDR3 DNA sequence: TGTGCCAGTAGTATAGATGGGACCGGGGAGCTGTTTTTT. It specifies CASSIDGTGELFF. The chain employs TRBV19 and TRBJ2-2; no reliable D call. Trimming left V 0 bases short and J 5 bases short, with 4 bases between. This CDR3 region has 13 residues. Germline CDR1 is LNHDA and CDR2 is SQIVND (reference sequence).

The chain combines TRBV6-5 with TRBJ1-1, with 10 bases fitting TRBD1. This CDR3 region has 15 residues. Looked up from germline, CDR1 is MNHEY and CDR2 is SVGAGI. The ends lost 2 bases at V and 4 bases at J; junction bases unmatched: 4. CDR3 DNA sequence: TGTGCCAGCAGTTACGGGGACAGGGGTTTCACTGAAGCTTTCTTT. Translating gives CASSYGDRGFTEAFF.

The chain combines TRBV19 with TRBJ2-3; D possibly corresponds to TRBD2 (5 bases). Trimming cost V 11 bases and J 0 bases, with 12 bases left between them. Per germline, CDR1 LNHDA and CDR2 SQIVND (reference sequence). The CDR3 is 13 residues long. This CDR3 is CACRTPSTDTQYF. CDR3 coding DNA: TGTGCCTGCAGGACTCCGAGCACAGATACGCAGTATTTT.

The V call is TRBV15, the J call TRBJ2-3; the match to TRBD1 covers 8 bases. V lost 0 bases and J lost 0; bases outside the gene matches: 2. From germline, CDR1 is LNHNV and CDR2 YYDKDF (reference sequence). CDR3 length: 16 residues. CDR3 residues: CATSRDTGGSTDTQYF. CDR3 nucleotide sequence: TGTGCCACCAGCAGAGATACAGGGGGGAGCACAGATACGCAGTATTTT.

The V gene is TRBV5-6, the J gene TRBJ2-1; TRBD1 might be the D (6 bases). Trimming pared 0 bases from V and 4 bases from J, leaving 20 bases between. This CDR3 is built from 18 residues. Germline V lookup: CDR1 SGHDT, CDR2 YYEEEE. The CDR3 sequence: CASSLEGVWGHSYNEQFF. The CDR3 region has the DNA TGTGCCAGCAGCTTGGAGGGAGTTTGGGGACATTCTTACAATGAGCAGTTCTTC.

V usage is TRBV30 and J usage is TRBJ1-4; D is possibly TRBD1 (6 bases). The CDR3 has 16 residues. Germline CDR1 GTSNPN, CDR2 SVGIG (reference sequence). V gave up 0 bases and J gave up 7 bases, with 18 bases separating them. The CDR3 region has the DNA TGTGCCTGGAGTGTACCCGGGACACAGGGCTCTGAAAAACTGTTTTTT. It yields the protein CAWSVPGTQGSEKLFF.